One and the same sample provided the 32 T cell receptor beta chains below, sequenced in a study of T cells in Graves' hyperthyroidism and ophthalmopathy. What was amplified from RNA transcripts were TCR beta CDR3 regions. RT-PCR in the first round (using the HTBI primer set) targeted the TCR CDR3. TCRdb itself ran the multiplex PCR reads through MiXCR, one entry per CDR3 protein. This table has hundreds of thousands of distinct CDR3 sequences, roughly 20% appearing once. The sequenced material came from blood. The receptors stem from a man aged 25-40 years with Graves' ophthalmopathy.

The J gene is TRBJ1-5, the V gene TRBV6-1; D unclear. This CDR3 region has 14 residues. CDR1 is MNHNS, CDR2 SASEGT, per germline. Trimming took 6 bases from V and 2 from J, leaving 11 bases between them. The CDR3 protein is CASSVTTGNQPQHF. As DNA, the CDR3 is TGTGCCAGCAGCGTTACAACCGGCAATCAGCCCCAGCATTTT.

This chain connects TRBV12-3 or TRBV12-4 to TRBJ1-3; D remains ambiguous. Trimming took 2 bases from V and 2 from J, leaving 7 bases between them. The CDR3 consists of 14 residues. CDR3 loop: CASSLIGAGNTIYF. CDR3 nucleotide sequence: TGTGCCAGCAGTTTAATTGGGGCTGGAAACACCATATATTTT.

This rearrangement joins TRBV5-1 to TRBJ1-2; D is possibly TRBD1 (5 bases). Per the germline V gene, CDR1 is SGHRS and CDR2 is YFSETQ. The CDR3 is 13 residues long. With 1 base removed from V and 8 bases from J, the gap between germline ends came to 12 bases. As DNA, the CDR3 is TGCGCCAGCAGCTTGAACAGCCAGGGAGGCTACACCTTC. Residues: CASSLNSQGGYTF.

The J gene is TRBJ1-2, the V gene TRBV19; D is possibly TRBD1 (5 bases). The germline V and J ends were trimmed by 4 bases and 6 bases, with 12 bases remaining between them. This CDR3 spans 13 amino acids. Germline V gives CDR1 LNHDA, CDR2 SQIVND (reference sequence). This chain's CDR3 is CASSRGFQDGYTF. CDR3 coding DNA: TGTGCCAGTAGTAGGGGGTTTCAGGATGGCTACACCTTC. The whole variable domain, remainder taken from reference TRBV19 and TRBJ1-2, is DGGITQSPKYLFRKEGQNVTLSCEQNLNHDAMYWYRQDPGQGLRLIYYSQIVNDFQKGDIAEGYSVSREKKESFPLTVTSAQKNPTAFYLCASSRGFQDGYTFGSGTRLTVV.

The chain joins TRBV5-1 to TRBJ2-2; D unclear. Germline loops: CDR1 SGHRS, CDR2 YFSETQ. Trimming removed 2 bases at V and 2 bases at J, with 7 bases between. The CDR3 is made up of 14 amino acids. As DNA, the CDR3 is TGCGCCAGCAGCTTTGAAGATAACACCGGGGAGCTGTTTTTT. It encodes CASSFEDNTGELFF. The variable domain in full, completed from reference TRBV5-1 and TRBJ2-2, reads KAGVTQTPRYLIKTRGQQVTLSCSPISGHRSVSWYQQTPGQGLQFLFEYFSETQRNKGNFPGRFSGRQFSNSRSEMNVSTLELGDSALYLCASSFEDNTGELFFGEGSRLTVL.

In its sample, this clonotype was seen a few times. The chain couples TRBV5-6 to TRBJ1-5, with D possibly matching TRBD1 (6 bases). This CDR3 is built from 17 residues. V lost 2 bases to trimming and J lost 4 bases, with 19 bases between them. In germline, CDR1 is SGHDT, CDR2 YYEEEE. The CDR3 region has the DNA TGTGCCAGCAGCTTCGGAGCCACTGGGGGGGCGAATCAGCCCCAGCATTTT. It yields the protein CASSFGATGGANQPQHF.

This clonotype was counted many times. CDR3 amino acids: CASSPGDEQYF. For the CDR3, the DNA is TGTGCCAGCTCTCCAGGGGACGAGCAGTACTTC. This chain joins TRBV18 and TRBJ2-7, with D maybe TRBD1 (6 bases). The CDR3 has 11 amino acids. CDR1 and CDR2 from the germline V gene are KGHSH and LQKENI. Trimming took off 6 bases at V and 5 bases at J, with 8 bases between the two ends.

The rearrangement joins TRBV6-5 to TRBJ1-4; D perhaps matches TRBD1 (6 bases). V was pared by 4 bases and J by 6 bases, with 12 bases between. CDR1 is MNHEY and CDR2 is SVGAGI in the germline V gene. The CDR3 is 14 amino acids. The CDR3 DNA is TGTGCCAGCAGTTCGCCGCAGGGGTATGAAAAACTGTTTTTT. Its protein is CASSSPQGYEKLFF.

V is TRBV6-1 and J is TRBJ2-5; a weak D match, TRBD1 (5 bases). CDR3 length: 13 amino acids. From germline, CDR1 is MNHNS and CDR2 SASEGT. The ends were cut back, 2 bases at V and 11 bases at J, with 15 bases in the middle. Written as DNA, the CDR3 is TGTGCCAGCAGTGAAAGTGACAGCCTCGTTCAGTACTTC. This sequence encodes CASSESDSLVQYF.

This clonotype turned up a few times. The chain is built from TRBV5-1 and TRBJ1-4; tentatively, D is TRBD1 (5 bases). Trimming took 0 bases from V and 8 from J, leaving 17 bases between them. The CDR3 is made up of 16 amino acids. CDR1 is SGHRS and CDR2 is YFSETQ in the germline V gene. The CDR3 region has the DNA TGCGCCAGCAGCTTGGAGGGGCCAGACATGGGGGAAAAACTGTTTTTT. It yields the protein CASSLEGPDMGEKLFF. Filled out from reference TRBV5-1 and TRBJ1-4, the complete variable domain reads KAGVTQTPRYLIKTRGQQVTLSCSPISGHRSVSWYQQTPGQGLQFLFEYFSETQRNKGNFPGRFSGRQFSNSRSEMNVSTLELGDSALYLCASSLEGPDMGEKLFFGSGTQLSVL.

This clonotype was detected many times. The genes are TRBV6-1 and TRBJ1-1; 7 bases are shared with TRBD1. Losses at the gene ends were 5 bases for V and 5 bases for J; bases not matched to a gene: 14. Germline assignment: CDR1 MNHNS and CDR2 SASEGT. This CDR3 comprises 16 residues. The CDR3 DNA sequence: TGTGCCAGCAGTCCCGGGACAGACCGAGATCGGACTGAAGCTTTCTTT. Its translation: CASSPGTDRDRTEAFF.

The CDR3 is CAISEMASGDTDTQYF. DNA of the CDR3: TGTGCCATCAGTGAGATGGCTAGCGGAGACACAGATACGCAGTATTTT. The chain uses TRBV10-3 and TRBJ2-3; 7 positions match TRBD2. This CDR3 spans 16 amino acids. Germline V gene lookup returns CDR1 ENHRY and CDR2 SYGVKD. After removal of 2 bases from V and 2 bases from J, the junction contained 7 bases not matched to a gene.

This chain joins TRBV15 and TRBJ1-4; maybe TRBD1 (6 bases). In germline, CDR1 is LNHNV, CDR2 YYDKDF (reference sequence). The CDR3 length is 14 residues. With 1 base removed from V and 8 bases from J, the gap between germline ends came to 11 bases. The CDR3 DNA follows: TGTGCCACCAGCAGAGCCTCAGGGGCAGAAAAACTGTTTTTT. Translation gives CATSRASGAEKLFF. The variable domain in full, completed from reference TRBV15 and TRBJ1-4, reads DAMVIQNPRYQVTQFGKPVTLSCSQTLNHNVMYWYQQKSSQAPKLLFHYYDKDFNNEADTPDNFQSRRPNTSFCFLDIRSPGLGDTAMYLCATSRASGAEKLFFGSGTQLSVL.

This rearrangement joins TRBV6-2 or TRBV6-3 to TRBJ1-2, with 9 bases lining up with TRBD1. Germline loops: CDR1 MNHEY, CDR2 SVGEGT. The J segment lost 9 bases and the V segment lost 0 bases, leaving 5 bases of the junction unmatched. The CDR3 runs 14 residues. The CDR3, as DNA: TGTGCCAGCAGTTACTCTGGGACAGGGATACGCTACACCTTC. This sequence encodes CASSYSGTGIRYTF.

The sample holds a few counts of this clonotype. CDR3 sequence reads: CASSWGAGDQETQYF. CDR3 in DNA: TGTGCCAGCAGTTGGGGAGCGGGAGATCAAGAGACCCAGTACTTC. The chain couples TRBV6-1 to TRBJ2-5; 8 bases are a match to TRBD2. The CDR3 sequence is 15 residues long. Per germline, CDR1 MNHNS and CDR2 SASEGT. The ends lost 5 bases at V and 2 bases at J; junction bases unmatched: 7.

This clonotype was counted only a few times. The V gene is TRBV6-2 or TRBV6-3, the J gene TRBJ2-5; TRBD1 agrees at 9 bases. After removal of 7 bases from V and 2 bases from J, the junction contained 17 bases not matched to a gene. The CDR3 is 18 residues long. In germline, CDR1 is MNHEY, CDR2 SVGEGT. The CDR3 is CASNAGTGFPTWQETQYF. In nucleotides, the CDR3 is TGTGCCAGCAACGCCGGGACAGGGTTTCCCACGTGGCAAGAGACCCAGTACTTC.

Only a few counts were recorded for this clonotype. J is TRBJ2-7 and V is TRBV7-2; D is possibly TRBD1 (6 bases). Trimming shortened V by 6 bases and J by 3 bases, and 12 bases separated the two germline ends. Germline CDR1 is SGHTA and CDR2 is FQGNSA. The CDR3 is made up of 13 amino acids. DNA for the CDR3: TGTGCCAGCAGGTCCCCGACAGGCTACGAGCAGTACTTC. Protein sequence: CASRSPTGYEQYF.

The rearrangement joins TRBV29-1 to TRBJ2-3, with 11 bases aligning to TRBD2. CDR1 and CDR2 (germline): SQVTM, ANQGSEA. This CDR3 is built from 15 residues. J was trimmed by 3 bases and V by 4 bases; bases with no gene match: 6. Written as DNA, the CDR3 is TGCAGCGTTGTGTTGGGGACTAGCGGTACAGATACGCAGTATTTT. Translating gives CSVVLGTSGTDTQYF.

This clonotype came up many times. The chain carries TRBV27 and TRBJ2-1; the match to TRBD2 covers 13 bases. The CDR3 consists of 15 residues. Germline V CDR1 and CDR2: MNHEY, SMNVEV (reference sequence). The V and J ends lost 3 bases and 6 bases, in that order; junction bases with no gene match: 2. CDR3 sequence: CASSLGLAGLNEQFF. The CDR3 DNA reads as TGTGCCAGCAGTTTGGGACTAGCGGGGCTCAATGAGCAGTTCTTC.

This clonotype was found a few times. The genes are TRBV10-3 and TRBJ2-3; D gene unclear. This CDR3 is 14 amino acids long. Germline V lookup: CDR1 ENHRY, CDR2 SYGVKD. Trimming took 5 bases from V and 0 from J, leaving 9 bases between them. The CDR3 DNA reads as TGTGCCATCAGTTATGGGCCTAGCACAGATACGCAGTATTTT. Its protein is CAISYGPSTDTQYF.

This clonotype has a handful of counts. CDR3: CSARPSGGEKLFF. CDR3 nucleotide sequence: TGCAGTGCTAGACCCTCAGGGGGTGAAAAACTGTTTTTT. The J gene is TRBJ1-4, the V gene TRBV20-1; 7 positions match TRBD1. This CDR3 spans 13 amino acids. Per the germline V gene, CDR1 is DFQATT and CDR2 is SNEGSKA (reference sequence). Trimming at V came to 2 bases and at J to 7 bases, leaving 4 bases not matched to a gene.

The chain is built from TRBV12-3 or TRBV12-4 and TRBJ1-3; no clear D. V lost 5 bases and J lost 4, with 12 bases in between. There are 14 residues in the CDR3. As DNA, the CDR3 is TGTGCCAGCAGTCCAAGGGAGGGAGGAAACACCATATATTTT. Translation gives CASSPREGGNTIYF.

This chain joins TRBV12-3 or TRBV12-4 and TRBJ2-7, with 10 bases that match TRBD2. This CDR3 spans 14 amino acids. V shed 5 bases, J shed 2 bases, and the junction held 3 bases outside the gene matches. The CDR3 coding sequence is TGTGCCAGCAGTACTAGCGGGAAAGCCTACGAGCAGTACTTC. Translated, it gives CASSTSGKAYEQYF.

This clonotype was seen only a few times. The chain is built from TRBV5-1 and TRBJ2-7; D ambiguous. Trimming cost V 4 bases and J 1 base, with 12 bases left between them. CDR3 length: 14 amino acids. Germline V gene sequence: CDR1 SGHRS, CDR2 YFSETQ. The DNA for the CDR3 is TGCGCCAGCAGCCGAGCCCTACAGTCCTACGAGCAGTACTTC. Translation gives CASSRALQSYEQYF.

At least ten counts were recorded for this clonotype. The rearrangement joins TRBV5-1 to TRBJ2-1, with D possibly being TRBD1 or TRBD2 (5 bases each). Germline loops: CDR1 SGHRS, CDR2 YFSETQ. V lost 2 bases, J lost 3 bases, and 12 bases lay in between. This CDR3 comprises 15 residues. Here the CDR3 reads CASSFMGDFYNEQFF. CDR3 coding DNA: TGCGCCAGCAGCTTCATGGGGGATTTCTACAATGAGCAGTTCTTC.

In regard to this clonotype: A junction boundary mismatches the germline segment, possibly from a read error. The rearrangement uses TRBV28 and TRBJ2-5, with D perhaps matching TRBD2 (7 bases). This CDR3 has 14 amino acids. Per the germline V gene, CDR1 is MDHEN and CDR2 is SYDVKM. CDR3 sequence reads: CDSSWGGAGETQYF. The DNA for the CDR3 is TGTGACAGCAGTTGGGGGGGGGCCGGGGAGACCCAGTACTTC.

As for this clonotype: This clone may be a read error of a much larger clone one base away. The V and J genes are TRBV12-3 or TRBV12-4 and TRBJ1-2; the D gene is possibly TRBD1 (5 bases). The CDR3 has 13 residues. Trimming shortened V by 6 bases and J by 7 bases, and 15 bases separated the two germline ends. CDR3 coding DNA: TGTGCCAGCAGCCCCGACATGGGGCTTGGCTACACCTTC. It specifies CASSPDMGLGYTF.

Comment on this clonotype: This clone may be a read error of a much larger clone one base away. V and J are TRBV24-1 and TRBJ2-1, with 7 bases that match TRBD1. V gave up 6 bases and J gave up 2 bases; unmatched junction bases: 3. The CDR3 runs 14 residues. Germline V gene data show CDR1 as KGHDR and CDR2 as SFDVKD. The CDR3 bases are TGTGCCACCAGTCCGGGACAGACCTACAATGAGCAGTTCTTC. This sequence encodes CATSPGQTYNEQFF.

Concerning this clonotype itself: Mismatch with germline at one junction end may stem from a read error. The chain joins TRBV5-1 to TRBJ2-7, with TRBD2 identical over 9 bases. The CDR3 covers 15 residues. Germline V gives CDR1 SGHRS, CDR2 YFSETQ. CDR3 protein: CASSPGSGSSYEQYF. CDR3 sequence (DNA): TGTGCCAGCAGCCCCGGTAGCGGGAGCTCCTACGAGCAGTACTTC.

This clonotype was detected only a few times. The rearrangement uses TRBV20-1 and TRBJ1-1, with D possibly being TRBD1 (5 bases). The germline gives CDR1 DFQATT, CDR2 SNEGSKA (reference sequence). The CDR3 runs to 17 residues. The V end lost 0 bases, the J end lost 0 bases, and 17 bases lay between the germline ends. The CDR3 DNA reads TGCAGTGCTAGAGATTTTTACGGGACCGAGGTGAACACTGAAGCTTTCTTT. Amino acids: CSARDFYGTEVNTEAFF.

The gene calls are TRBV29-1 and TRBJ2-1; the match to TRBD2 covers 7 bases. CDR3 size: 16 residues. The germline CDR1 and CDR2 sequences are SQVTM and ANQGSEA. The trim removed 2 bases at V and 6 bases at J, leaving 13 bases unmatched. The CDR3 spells CSVELFPSGEANEQFF. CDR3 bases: TGCAGCGTTGAACTCTTTCCTAGCGGAGAAGCCAATGAGCAGTTCTTC.

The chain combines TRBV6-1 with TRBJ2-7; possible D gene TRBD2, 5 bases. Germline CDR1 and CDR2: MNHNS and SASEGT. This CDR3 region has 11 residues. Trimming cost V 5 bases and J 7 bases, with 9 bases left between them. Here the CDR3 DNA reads TGTGCCAGCAGTCTCCGGGAAGAGCAGTACTTC. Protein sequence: CASSLREEQYF.